The 16 T cell receptor beta chains in this list originate from one sample, sequenced in a study of shared clonotypes between healthy human individuals. Sequencing used immunoSEQ multiplex PCR; TCRdb keeps in-frame clones, though not all of them. The repertoire includes some 530,000 clones, approximately 82% of them detected once, and more than 10% sits in the top ten. The source material was PBMCs. The receptors originated from a woman aged 40 to 49 in good health. Some clones in this sample may be carry-over from other donors' samples.

This clone was seen a few times. The chain joins TRBV7-6 to TRBJ2-7; perhaps TRBD1 as D (6 bases). Per the germline V gene, CDR1 is SGHVS and CDR2 is FNYEAQ. The CDR3 covers 16 residues. Trimming took off 1 base at V and 1 base at J, with 14 bases between the two ends. The CDR3 sequence: CASSLGQNRASYEQYF. The DNA of the CDR3 is TGTGCCAGCAGCTTAGGGCAAAACAGGGCTTCCTACGAGCAGTACTTC.

The V gene is TRBV27, the J gene TRBJ2-2; D is possibly TRBD2 (5 bases). CDR3 size: 14 residues. The germline V gene encodes CDR1 MNHEY and CDR2 SMNVEV (reference sequence). V lost 3 bases, J lost 4 bases, and 9 bases lay in between. CDR3 bases: TGTGCCAGCAGTTTCCAAGCGGCCACCGGGGAGCTGTTTTTT. Translation gives CASSFQAATGELFF.

The chain combines TRBV11-3 with TRBJ2-2, with 8 bases identical to TRBD1. Germline values: CDR1 SGHNT, CDR2 YENEEA. Trimming took 5 bases from V and 6 from J; bases not matched to a gene: 11. The CDR3 runs to 16 residues. The CDR3 DNA sequence: TGTGCCAGCAGCACCCCCAGGGGGCCTAATTCCGGGGAGCTGTTTTTT. Its protein is CASSTPRGPNSGELFF.

The gene calls are TRBV10-3 and TRBJ2-7; TRBD1 aligns across 10 bases. There are 14 residues in the CDR3. Trimming removed 6 bases from V and 3 bases from J; junction bases left unmatched: 5. Germline assignment: CDR1 ENHRY and CDR2 SYGVKD. CDR3: CAISPGTGVYEQYF. The DNA for the CDR3 is TGTGCCATCAGCCCCGGGACAGGGGTCTACGAGCAGTACTTC.

V is TRBV7-7 and J is TRBJ2-5, with 8 bases lining up with TRBD1. The CDR3 covers 15 residues. V was pared by 5 bases and J by 5 bases, with 10 bases of the junction left unmatched. Germline CDR1 reads SSHAT; CDR2 reads FNYEAQ (reference sequence). The CDR3 region is CASSVTRGLGETQYF. Here the CDR3 DNA reads TGTGCCAGCAGCGTGACCAGGGGGCTAGGCGAGACCCAGTACTTC.

The V gene is TRBV28, the J gene TRBJ2-1; TRBD1 aligns across 7 bases. Germline lookup yields CDR1 MDHEN and CDR2 SYDVKM. V lost 5 bases, J lost 1 base, and 8 bases stayed unmatched. There are 16 residues in the CDR3. The CDR3 DNA reads TGTGCCAGCAGTGTGACAGGGCGAAGGTCCTACAATGAGCAGTTCTTC. Translating gives CASSVTGRRSYNEQFF.

The chain couples TRBV28 to TRBJ2-5; 8 bases agree with TRBD1. CDR1 and CDR2 from the germline V gene are MDHEN and SYDVKM. Trimming cost V 8 bases and J 5 bases; bases outside gene matches: 13. The CDR3 is 15 amino acids. The CDR3: CASSPLAGGSETQYF. In DNA form, the CDR3 reads TGTGCCAGCTCCCCTCTGGCAGGGGGCAGCGAGACCCAGTACTTC. The full variable domain, completed using reference TRBV28 and TRBJ2-5, is DVKVTQSSRYLVKRTGEKVFLECVQDMDHENMFWYRQDPGLGLRLIYFSYDVKMKEKGDIPEGYSVSREKKERFSLILESASTNQTSMYLCASSPLAGGSETQYFGPGTRLLVL.

The V and J genes are TRBV2 and TRBJ1-1; perhaps TRBD1 as D (5 bases). Trimming pared 6 bases from V and 7 bases from J, leaving 15 bases between. Germline loops: CDR1 SNHLY, CDR2 FYNNEI. This CDR3 comprises 13 residues. The CDR3 spells CASSRDVTREAFF. DNA of the CDR3: TGTGCCAGCAGCAGGGACGTAACCCGTGAAGCTTTCTTT. The full variable domain, completed using reference TRBV2 and TRBJ1-1, is EPEVTQTPSHQVTQMGQEVILRCVPISNHLYFYWYRQILGQKVEFLVSFYNNEISEKSEIFDDQFSVERPDGSNFTLKIRSTKLEDSAMYFCASSRDVTREAFFGQGTRLTVV.

The chain carries TRBV19 and TRBJ1-1; 8 nucleotides line up with TRBD1. Germline-derived CDR1 and CDR2 are LNHDA and SQIVND (reference sequence). The CDR3 length is 14 residues. Germline trimming cut 3 bases from V and 5 bases from J; bases unmatched to any gene: 5. The CDR3 DNA reads TGTGCCAGTAGTATTCAGGGGGCTGGGACTGAAGCTTTCTTT. It translates to CASSIQGAGTEAFF.

The chain carries TRBV2 and TRBJ1-5; D is possibly TRBD1 (5 bases). CDR3 length: 14 amino acids. V was cut by 3 bases and J by 4 bases, with 10 bases left in between. Germline values: CDR1 SNHLY, CDR2 FYNNEI. CDR3 DNA sequence: TGTGCCAGCAGTGAGGTCGGGGGAAATCAGCCCCAGCATTTT. It translates to CASSEVGGNQPQHF.

This chain connects TRBV30 to TRBJ2-3, with 9 positions matching TRBD2. CDR1 GTSNPN and CDR2 SVGIG come from the germline V gene (reference sequence). This CDR3 region has 13 residues. Germline trimming cut 3 bases from V and 6 bases from J; bases unmatched to any gene: 4. The CDR3 loop reads CAWSGGRGDTQYF. DNA for the CDR3: TGTGCCTGGAGCGGCGGGAGGGGGGATACGCAGTATTTT.

Worth noting for this clone: The junction shows a germline mismatch at one end, possibly a read error. The chain is built from TRBV7-6 and TRBJ2-7, with no clear D. This CDR3 is 14 amino acids long. Germline CDR1 SGHVS, CDR2 FNYEAQ. The CDR3 region has the DNA TGTGCCAGCAGCTTATCCCCCACGGCCTACGAGCAGTGCTTC. The encoded protein is CASSLSPTAYEQCF.

Of note for this clone: Other DNA variants within this sample encode the same CDR3. This chain uses TRBV28 with TRBJ2-7; D is ambiguous. The germline V gene encodes CDR1 MDHEN and CDR2 SYDVKM. This CDR3 spans 13 amino acids. The germline V and J ends were trimmed by 3 bases and 3 bases, with 9 bases remaining between them. CDR3 protein: CASSFPGSYEQYF. The CDR3 region has the DNA TGTGCCAGCAGTTTCCCCGGAAGCTACGAGCAGTACTTC. Supplemented by reference TRBV28 and TRBJ2-7, the full variable domain reads DVKVTQSSRYLVKRTGEKVFLECVQDMDHENMFWYRQDPGLGLRLIYFSYDVKMKEKGDIPEGYSVSREKKERFSLILESASTNQTSMYLCASSFPGSYEQYFGPGTRLTVT.

V is TRBV18 and J is TRBJ2-1; maybe TRBD2 (7 bases). This CDR3 is 15 amino acids long. Looked up from germline, CDR1 is KGHSH and CDR2 is LQKENI. V gave up 0 bases and J gave up 5 bases, with 11 bases separating them. The CDR3 DNA sequence: TGTGCCAGCTCACCACCAAGGGGGGGGGACAATGAGCAGTTCTTC. Translation gives CASSPPRGGDNEQFF. Looking up the rest from reference TRBV18 and TRBJ2-1 gives the full variable domain: NAGVMQNPRHLVRRRGQEARLRCSPMKGHSHVYWYRQLPEEGLKFMVYLQKENIIDESGMPKERFSAEFPKEGPSILRIQQVVRGDSAAYFCASSPPRGGDNEQFFGPGTRLTVL.

The V gene is TRBV5-4, the J gene TRBJ2-3; D is perhaps TRBD1 or TRBD2 (5 bases each). V dropped 0 bases and J dropped 2 bases, with 10 bases sitting between them. Germline V gene lookup returns CDR1 SGHNT and CDR2 YYREEE (reference sequence). This CDR3 contains 15 residues. Here the CDR3 DNA reads TGTGCCAGCAGCTTGGCCGGGACCGCCACAGATACGCAGTATTTT. Its translation is CASSLAGTATDTQYF.

This clone was picked up a small number of times. The V gene is TRBV11-1, the J gene TRBJ2-7, with no clear D. CDR1 and CDR2 from the germline V gene are SGHAT and FQDESV (reference sequence). The CDR3 sequence is 14 residues long. V was clipped by 4 bases and J by 0 bases, with 10 bases between them. CDR3 sequence (DNA): TGTGCCAGCAGCTCTGTTGGTATCTCCTACGAGCAGTACTTC. Its translation is CASSSVGISYEQYF.